The 8 T cell receptor beta chains in this list originate from one sample, sequenced in a study of human T cells and chemical hapten exposure. TCRdb recomputed calls from the RACE reads with MiXCR, one row per CDR3 protein. The sample lists 95,000 to 150,000 distinct CDR3 sequences, roughly 13% occurring once. The time point is: pre-sensitization, week 0. Treatment denoted: therapeutic diphenylcyclopropenone sensitization with weekly scalp DPC. Sequencing used whole blood, obtained in connection with sensitization to the hapten diphenylcyclopropenone (DPC). The origin of the receptors is a woman under 30 with alopecia areata. Some clones in this sample may be carry-over from other donors' samples.

The chain has TRBV7-9 and TRBJ1-4; TRBD1 aligns across 7 bases. Trimming at V came to 6 bases and at J to 6 bases, leaving 10 bases not matched to a gene. CDR3 length equals 15 residues. CDR1 is SEHNR and CDR2 is FQNEAQ in the germline V gene (reference sequence). CDR3 in amino acids: CASSLLQGPDEKLFF. Here the CDR3 DNA reads TGTGCCAGCAGTCTACTACAGGGGCCGGATGAAAAACTGTTTTTT. The full variable domain, in which reference TRBV7-9 and TRBJ1-4 provide the parts outside the CDR3, is DTGVSQNPRHKITKRGQNVTFRCDPISEHNRLYWYRQTLGQGPEFLTYFQNEAQLEKSRLLSDRFSAERPKGSFSTLEIQRTEQGDSAMYLCASSLLQGPDEKLFFGSGTQLSVL.

In its sample, this clonotype was seen once. This may come from a read error, since a much larger clone is one base off. The rearrangement joins TRBV20-1 to TRBJ2-2; 7 bases agree with TRBD2. CDR3 length: 14 amino acids. Germline V gives CDR1 DFQATT, CDR2 SNEGSKA (reference sequence). The CDR3 protein is CGAISGANTGELFF. CDR3 coding DNA: TGCGGTGCTATCAGCGGGGCGAACACCGGGGAGCTGTTTTTT.

The J gene is TRBJ1-2, the V gene TRBV2, with a tentative D call TRBD1 (5 bases). The CDR3 is made up of 15 amino acids. V lost 6 bases, J lost 7 bases, and 21 bases lay in between. Germline-derived CDR1 and CDR2 are SNHLY and FYNNEI. The CDR3: CASRASGGSAAGYTF. The DNA for the CDR3 is TGTGCCAGCAGGGCCTCGGGGGGATCTGCGGCTGGCTACACCTTC.

This clonotype appeared many times. The chain has TRBV18 and TRBJ1-2; D might be TRBD1 (6 bases). Germline CDR1 reads KGHSH; CDR2 reads LQKENI. There are 13 residues in the CDR3. With 5 bases removed from V and 4 bases from J, the gap between germline ends came to 11 bases. The CDR3 bases are TGTGCCAGCTCAAACAGGGAAATCTATGGCTACACCTTC. This translates into CASSNREIYGYTF.

This clonotype was recorded a few times. The rearrangement joins TRBV19 to TRBJ2-5; 7 bases are shared with TRBD1. V was clipped by 2 bases and J by 1 base; unmatched bases: 7. Germline-derived CDR1 and CDR2 are LNHDA and SQIVND (reference sequence). CDR3 size: 16 residues. The CDR3, as DNA: TGTGCCAGTAGTATAAGACAGGGAATATTCCAAGAGACCCAGTACTTC. Residues: CASSIRQGIFQETQYF.

This clonotype has only a few counts. The chain uses TRBV11-2 and TRBJ2-5, with D perhaps matching TRBD1 (5 bases). V lost 1 base and J lost 4, with 16 bases in between. The germline V gene has CDR1 SGHAT and CDR2 FQNNGV. This CDR3 has 16 residues. The CDR3 DNA is TGTGCCAGCAGCTTAGCCGCGCGACCAGGGCCAGAGACCCAGTACTTC. Its translation is CASSLAARPGPETQYF.

This clonotype has only a few counts. The V gene is TRBV6-1, the J gene TRBJ2-4; D is ambiguous. The CDR3 extends over 13 amino acids. Trimming pared 6 bases from V and 7 bases from J, leaving 13 bases between. Germline V lookup: CDR1 MNHNS, CDR2 SASEGT. The CDR3 DNA reads as TGTGCCAGCAGAGGAAGGGCGGCCAACATTCAGTACTTC. Its translation is CASRGRAANIQYF.

V is TRBV5-1 and J is TRBJ2-7; the match to TRBD1 covers 10 bases. The length of the CDR3 is 15 residues. Germline V gene data show CDR1 as SGHRS and CDR2 as YFSETQ. The V gene end was trimmed by 0 bases and the J gene end by 0 bases; junction bases not matched to a gene: 0. In DNA form, the CDR3 reads TGCGCCAGCAGCTTGGGGACAGGGGGCTCCTACGAGCAGTACTTC. Translation gives CASSLGTGGSYEQYF.